Listed below are T cell receptor beta chains from one sample, sequenced in a study of CD8+ T cells in alopecia areata. Assay used: immunoSEQ multiplex PCR; TCRdb lists only in-frame clones, some missing. Here the sample spans under 150,000 clones, more than 40% being singletons. The sample was CD4+ T cells sorted from blood, taken at week 4, from a patient treated with tofacitinib. The receptors shown here come from a human donor with alopecia areata. Each CDR3 is given with its conserved first and last residue. A D gene is named only where the DNA matches it firmly. Expanded clones get a size class; other rows say once, few or many, or leave the size out.

. . TRBJ2-3 TRBV29-1 TGCAGCGTTGCGGGATGGGGAAAGGAAGATACGCAGTATTTT CSVAGWGKEDTQYF
TRBD2 few TRBJ2-3 TRBV6-5 TGTGCCAGCAGGAGCGGGGGCCCAGATACGCAGTATTTT CASRSGGPDTQYF
. few TRBJ2-1 TRBV30 TGTGCCTGGAGTCAGGCAGGGTGGGAGCAGTTCTTC CAWSQAGWEQFF
TRBD1 few TRBJ1-4 TRBV6-1 TGTGCCAGCAGTGAAGCTGGGACAGGGGTCGAAAAACTGTTTTTT CASSEAGTGVEKLFF
. . TRBJ1-2 TRBV29-1 TGCAGCGTTGAAAGGGCAGGGCAGGGCTATGGCTACACCTTC CSVERAGQGYGYTF
. . TRBJ2-1 TRBV2 TGTGCCAGCAGTGTCTGGGGGGCAGGGGCCAACAATGAGCAGTTCTTC CASSVWGAGANNEQFF
. . TRBJ2-1 TRBV29-1 TGCAGCGCCAAAGGGAGCTCCTACAATGAGCAGTTCTTC CSAKGSSYNEQFF
. . TRBJ2-1 TRBV4-1 TGCGCCAGCAGAAGTCGGGGGGCCGATGAGCAGTTCTTC CASRSRGADEQFF
. . TRBJ1-6 TRBV5-1 TGCGCCAGCAGCGCCGACAGCTCTGTGGGTGGATTGTCCCTCCACTTT CASSADSSVGGLSLHF
TRBD1 . TRBJ1-2 TRBV30 TGTGCCTGGACCGGGACAGGGCTTGGAGGCTACACCTTC CAWTGTGLGGYTF
TRBD2 . TRBJ2-3 TRBV6-1 TGTGCCAGCAGTGAAGCCCGACTAGCGGGCCCGCGGGACACAGATACGCAGTATTTT CASSEARLAGPRDTDTQYF
. few TRBJ1-5 TRBV12-5 TGTGCTAGTGGTTTGGTACTGGGCAGGAATCAGCCCCAGCATTTT CASGLVLGRNQPQHF
TRBD1 . TRBJ2-4 TRBV29-1 TGCAGCGTCACATCAGGGGGCGCAAGGGACATTCAGTACTTC CSVTSGGARDIQYF
. few TRBJ2-1 TRBV7-9 TGTGCCAGCAGCTTAGGTGAGAATGAGCAGTTCTTC CASSLGENEQFF
. few TRBJ1-2 TRBV5-4 TGTGCCAGCAGCTTGTCCGGAGGGGCTGGCTACACCTTC CASSLSGGAGYTF
. many TRBJ1-3 TRBV23-1 TGCGCCAGCAGTCGCACTACAGCCTCTGGAAACACCATATATTTT CASSRTTASGNTIYF
. few TRBJ2-5 TRBV29-1 TGCAGCGTTGCTGACCGAGGACAAGAGACCCAGTACTTC CSVADRGQETQYF
. . TRBJ2-4 TRBV2 TGTGCCAGCAGTGAAAATCCGGGATGGGACATTCAGTACTTC CASSENPGWDIQYF
. . TRBJ2-1 TRBV5-5 TGTGCCAGCAGCGTCCCCGGCTTAAGCACTGAGCAGTTCTTC CASSVPGLSTEQFF
TRBD1 . TRBJ2-2 TRBV5-1 TGCGCCAGCAGCCCCCGGGACAGGACTAACACCGGGGAGCTGTTTTTT CASSPRDRTNTGELFF
. . TRBJ2-7 TRBV5-6 TGTGCCAGCAGCTTTGGGAGTCAGCGGGTCACCTCCTACGAGCAGTACTTC CASSFGSQRVTSYEQYF
. . TRBJ1-5 TRBV30 TGTGCCTGGACCCACCTACAGGGAAAAGAGGTCAATCAGCCCCAGCATTTT CAWTHLQGKEVNQPQHF
. . TRBJ2-1 TRBV29-1 TGCAGCGCCCCCCAAAGAGGCAATGAGCAGTTCTTC CSAPQRGNEQFF
TRBD1 . TRBJ1-5 TRBV6-5 TGTGCCAGCAGTCAAGACAGGGGCAAGCCCCAGCATTTT CASSQDRGKPQHF
. few TRBJ2-1 TRBV7-9 TGTGCCAGCAGCCCGGACTACAATGAGCAGTTCTTC CASSPDYNEQFF
TRBD1 few TRBJ2-1 TRBV11-2 TGTGCCAGCAGCTTTCCCCGGGCAGGGGGTATCTACAATGAGCAGTTCTTC CASSFPRAGGIYNEQFF
TRBD2 . TRBJ2-1 TRBV27 TGTGCCAGCAGTTCCCGGGGGGGGGCCTACAATGAGCAGTTCTTC CASSSRGGAYNEQFF
TRBD1 few TRBJ2-7 TRBV29-1 TGCAGCGTTGAAGATCGGGACAGGACCTACGAGCAGTACTTC CSVEDRDRTYEQYF
. . TRBJ1-4 TRBV29-1 TGCAGCGTTGCCAGGCGGCTAGATGAAAAACTGTTTTTT CSVARRLDEKLFF
. . TRBJ1-6 TRBV23-1 TGCGCCAGCAGTCATTTTCCGGCAGGGACGAATTCACCCCTCCACTTT CASSHFPAGTNSPLHF
. . TRBJ2-4 TRBV30 TGTGCCTGGAAAGCCGCTGGGGACATTCAGTACTTC CAWKAAGDIQYF
TRBD1 . TRBJ2-4 TRBV29-1 TGCACCAGGAGGGGGGCAGGGGGCCGGGCGGCCAAAAACATTCAGTACTTC CTRRGAGGRAAKNIQYF
. few TRBJ1-1 TRBV29-1 TGCAGCGTTCGCTTACAGGGGAACACTGAAGCTTTCTTT CSVRLQGNTEAFF
. . TRBJ2-7 TRBV2 TGTGCCAGCGTCGTCAGCGGAAGGTCTTCGAACGAGCAGTACTTC CASVVSGRSSNEQYF
TRBD2 few TRBJ2-3 TRBV30 TGTGCCTGGACAACTAGCGGCACAGATACGCAGTATTTT CAWTTSGTDTQYF
. few TRBJ2-2 TRBV5-1 TGCGCCAGCAGCCCGTCCGGGACCTACGGGGAGCTGTTTTTT CASSPSGTYGELFF
. . TRBJ1-4 TRBV20-1 TGCAGTGCTAGAGTAAATGAAAAACTGTTTTTT CSARVNEKLFF
. . TRBJ1-3 TRBV29-1 TGCAGCGTTATTACAGGTCCGTGGAACACCATATATTTT CSVITGPWNTIYF
TRBD1 once TRBJ2-7 TRBV10-3 TGTGCCATCAGGAGGACAGGTTCCTACGAGCAGTACTTC CAIRRTGSYEQYF
. . TRBJ1-2 TRBV30 TGTGCCTGGAGTGAAGGACGGGAATACTATGGCTACACCTTC CAWSEGREYYGYTF